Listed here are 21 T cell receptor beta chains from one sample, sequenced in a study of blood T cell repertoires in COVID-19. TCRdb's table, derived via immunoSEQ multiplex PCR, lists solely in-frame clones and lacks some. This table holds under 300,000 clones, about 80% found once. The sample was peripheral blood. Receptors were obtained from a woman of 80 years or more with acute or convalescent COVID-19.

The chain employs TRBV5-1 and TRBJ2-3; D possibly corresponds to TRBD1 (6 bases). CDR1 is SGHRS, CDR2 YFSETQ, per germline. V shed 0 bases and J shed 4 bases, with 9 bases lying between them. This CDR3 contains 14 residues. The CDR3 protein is CASSLGPGADTQYF. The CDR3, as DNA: TGCGCCAGCAGCTTGGGTCCAGGGGCAGATACGCAGTATTTT.

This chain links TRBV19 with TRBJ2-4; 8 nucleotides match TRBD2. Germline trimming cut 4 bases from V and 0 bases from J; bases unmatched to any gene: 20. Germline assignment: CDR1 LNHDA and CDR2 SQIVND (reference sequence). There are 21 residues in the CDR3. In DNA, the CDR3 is TGTGCCAGTAGTAGTACGAGTACGGGGGGGTTGAGGGACTTAGCCAAAAACATTCAGTACTTC. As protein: CASSSTSTGGLRDLAKNIQYF.

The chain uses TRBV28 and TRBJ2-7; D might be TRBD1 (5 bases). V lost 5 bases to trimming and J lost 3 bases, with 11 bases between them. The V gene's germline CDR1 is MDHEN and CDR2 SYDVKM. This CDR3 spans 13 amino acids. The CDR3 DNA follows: TGTGCCAGCAGTGGGGCTGGGCTCTACGAGCAGTACTTC. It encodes CASSGAGLYEQYF. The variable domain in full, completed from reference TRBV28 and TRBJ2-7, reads DVKVTQSSRYLVKRTGEKVFLECVQDMDHENMFWYRQDPGLGLRLIYFSYDVKMKEKGDIPEGYSVSREKKERFSLILESASTNQTSMYLCASSGAGLYEQYFGPGTRLTVT.

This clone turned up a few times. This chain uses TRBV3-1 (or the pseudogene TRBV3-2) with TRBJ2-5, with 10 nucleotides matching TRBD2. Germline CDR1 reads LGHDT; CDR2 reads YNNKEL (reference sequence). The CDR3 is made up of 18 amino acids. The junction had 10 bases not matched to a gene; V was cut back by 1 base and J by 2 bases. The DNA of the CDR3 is TGTGCCAGCAGCCAAGGGCGGCTTAGCGGGGGGTCTCAAGAGACCCAGTACTTC. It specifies CASSQGRLSGGSQETQYF.

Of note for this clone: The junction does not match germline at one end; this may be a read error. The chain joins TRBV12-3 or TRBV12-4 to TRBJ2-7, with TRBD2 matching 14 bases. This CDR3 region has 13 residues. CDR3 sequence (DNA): TGTGCCAGCAGTTTGGGACCGACTAGCGGGGGGGCGTTC. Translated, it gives CASSLGPTSGGAF.

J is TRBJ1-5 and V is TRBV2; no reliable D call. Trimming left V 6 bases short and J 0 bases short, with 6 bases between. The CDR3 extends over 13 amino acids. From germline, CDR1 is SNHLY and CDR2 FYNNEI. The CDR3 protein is CASRFYSNQPQHF. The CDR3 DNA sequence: TGTGCCAGCAGATTCTATAGCAATCAGCCCCAGCATTTT.

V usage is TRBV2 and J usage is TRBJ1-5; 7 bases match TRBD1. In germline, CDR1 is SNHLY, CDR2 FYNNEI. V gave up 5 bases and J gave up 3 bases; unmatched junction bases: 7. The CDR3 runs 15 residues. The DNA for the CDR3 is TGTGCCAGCAGTCCACTGACAGGGTTCAATCAGCCCCAGCATTTT. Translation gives CASSPLTGFNQPQHF.

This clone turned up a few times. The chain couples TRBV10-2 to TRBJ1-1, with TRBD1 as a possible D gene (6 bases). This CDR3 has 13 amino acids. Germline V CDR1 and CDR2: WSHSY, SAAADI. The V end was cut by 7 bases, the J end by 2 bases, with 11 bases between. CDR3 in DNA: TGCGCCAGCACTGCCGGGACAAACACTGAAGCTTTCTTT. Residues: CASTAGTNTEAFF.

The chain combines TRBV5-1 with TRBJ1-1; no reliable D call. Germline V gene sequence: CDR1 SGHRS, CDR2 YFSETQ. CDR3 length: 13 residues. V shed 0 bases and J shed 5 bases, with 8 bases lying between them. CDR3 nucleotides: TGCGCCAGCAGCTTGGGGCAGAAGACTGAAGCTTTCTTT. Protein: CASSLGQKTEAFF.

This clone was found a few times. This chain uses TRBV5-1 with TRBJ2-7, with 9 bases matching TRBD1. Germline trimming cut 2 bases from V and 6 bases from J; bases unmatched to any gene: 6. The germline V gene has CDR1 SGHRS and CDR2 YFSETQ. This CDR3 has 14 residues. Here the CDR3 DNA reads TGCGCCAGCAGCTTACCGGGACAGGGATTCGAGCAGTACTTC. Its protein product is CASSLPGQGFEQYF.

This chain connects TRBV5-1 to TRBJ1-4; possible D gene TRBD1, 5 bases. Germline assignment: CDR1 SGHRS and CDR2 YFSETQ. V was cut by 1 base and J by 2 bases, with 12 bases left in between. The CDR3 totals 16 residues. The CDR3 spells CASSLYGGTTNEKLFF. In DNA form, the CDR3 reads TGCGCCAGCAGCTTGTACGGCGGGACTACTAATGAAAAACTGTTTTTT.

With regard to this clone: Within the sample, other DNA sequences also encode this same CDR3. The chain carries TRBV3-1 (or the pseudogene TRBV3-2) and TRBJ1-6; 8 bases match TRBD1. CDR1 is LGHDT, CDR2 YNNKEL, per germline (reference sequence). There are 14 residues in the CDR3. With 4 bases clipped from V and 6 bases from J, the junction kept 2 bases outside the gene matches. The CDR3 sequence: CASSLGQGNSPLHF. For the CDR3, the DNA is TGTGCCAGCAGCCTCGGACAGGGTAATTCACCCCTCCACTTT.

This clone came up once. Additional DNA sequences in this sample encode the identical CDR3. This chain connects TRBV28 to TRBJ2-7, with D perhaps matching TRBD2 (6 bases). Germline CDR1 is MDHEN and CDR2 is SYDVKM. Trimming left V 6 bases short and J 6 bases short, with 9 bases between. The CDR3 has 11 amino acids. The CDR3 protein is CASSRRGEQYF. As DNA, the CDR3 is TGTGCCAGCAGCCGGCGGGGCGAGCAGTACTTC.

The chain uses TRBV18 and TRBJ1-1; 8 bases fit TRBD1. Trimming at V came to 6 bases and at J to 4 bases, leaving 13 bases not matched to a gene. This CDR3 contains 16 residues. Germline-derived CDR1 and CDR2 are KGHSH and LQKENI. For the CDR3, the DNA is TGTGCCAGCTCGCCCGACAGGGGTGGCGGAGGCACTGAAGCTTTCTTT. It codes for CASSPDRGGGGTEAFF.

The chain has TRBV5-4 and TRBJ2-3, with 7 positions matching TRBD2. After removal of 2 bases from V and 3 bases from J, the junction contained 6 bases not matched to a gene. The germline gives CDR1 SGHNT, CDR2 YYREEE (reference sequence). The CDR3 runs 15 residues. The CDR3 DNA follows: TGTGCCAGCAGCTTACAGCGGGGCGTAACAGATACGCAGTATTTT. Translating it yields CASSLQRGVTDTQYF. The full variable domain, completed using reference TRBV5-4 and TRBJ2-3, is ETGVTQSPTHLIKTRGQQVTLRCSSQSGHNTVSWYQQALGQGPQFIFQYYREEENGRGNFPPRFSGLQFPNYSSELNVNALELDDSALYLCASSLQRGVTDTQYFGPGTRLTVL.

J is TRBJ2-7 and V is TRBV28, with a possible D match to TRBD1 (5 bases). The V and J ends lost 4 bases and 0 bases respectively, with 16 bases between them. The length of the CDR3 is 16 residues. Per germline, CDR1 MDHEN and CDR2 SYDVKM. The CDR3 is CASSYPAGRSSYEQYF. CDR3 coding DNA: TGTGCCAGCAGTTACCCGGCAGGGCGTAGCTCCTACGAGCAGTACTTC.

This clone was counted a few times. CDR3 protein: CASSAGTGGPGYTF. CDR3 coding DNA: TGTGCCAGCTCAGCGGGGACAGGGGGTCCGGGCTACACCTTC. This chain connects TRBV18 to TRBJ1-2, with 11 positions matching TRBD1. Germline V gene lookup returns CDR1 KGHSH and CDR2 LQKENI. V was pared by 5 bases and J by 8 bases, with 7 bases of the junction left unmatched. This CDR3 is built from 14 residues. Filled out from reference TRBV18 and TRBJ1-2, the complete variable domain reads NAGVMQNPRHLVRRRGQEARLRCSPMKGHSHVYWYRQLPEEGLKFMVYLQKENIIDESGMPKERFSAEFPKEGPSILRIQQVVRGDSAAYFCASSAGTGGPGYTFGSGTRLTVV.

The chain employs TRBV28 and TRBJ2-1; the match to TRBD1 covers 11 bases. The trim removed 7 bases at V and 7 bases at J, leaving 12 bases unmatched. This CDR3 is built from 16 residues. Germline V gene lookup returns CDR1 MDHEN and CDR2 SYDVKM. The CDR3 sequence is CASNIITGTGGNEQFF. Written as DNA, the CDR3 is TGTGCCAGCAACATAATCACCGGGACAGGGGGAAATGAGCAGTTCTTC.

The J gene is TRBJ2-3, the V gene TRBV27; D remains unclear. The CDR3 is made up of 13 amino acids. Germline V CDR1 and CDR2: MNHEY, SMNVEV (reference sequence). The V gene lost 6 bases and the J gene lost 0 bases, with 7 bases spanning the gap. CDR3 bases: TGTGCCAGCAGGTCCTCTAGCACAGATACGCAGTATTTT. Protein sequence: CASRSSSTDTQYF.

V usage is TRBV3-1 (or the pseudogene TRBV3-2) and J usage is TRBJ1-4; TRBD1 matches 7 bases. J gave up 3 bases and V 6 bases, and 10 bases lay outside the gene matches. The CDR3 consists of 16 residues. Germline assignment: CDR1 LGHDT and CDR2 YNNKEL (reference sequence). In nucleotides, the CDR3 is TGTGCCAGCAGAAACTCAGGGGGACGACCTAATGAAAAACTGTTTTTT. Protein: CASRNSGGRPNEKLFF.

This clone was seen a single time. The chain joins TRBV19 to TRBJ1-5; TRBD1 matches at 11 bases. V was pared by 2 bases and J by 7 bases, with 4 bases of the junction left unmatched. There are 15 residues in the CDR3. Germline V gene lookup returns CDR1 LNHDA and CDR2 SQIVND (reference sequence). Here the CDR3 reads CASSITGQGAQPQHF. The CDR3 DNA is TGTGCCAGTAGTATAACCGGACAGGGGGCACAGCCCCAGCATTTT.